The 25 T cell receptor beta chains below all came from one sample that was sequenced in a study of CD8+ T cells in alopecia areata. It was cDNA, reverse transcribed from extracted RNA, that served as the sequencing template. The method was immunoSEQ multiplex PCR; TCRdb's version includes in-frame clones alone and lacks a portion of them. The repertoire consists of 200,000 to 250,000 clones, with less than 80% occurring once and the leading ten covering 1% to 1.5%. The input for sequencing was CD4+ T cells sorted from blood, taken at week 0. Receptor source: a human donor with alopecia areata.

The chain joins TRBV5-6 to TRBJ1-6; D is uncertain. Germline V gives CDR1 SGHDT, CDR2 YYEEEE. The CDR3 spans 14 residues. Trimming removed 4 bases at V and 8 bases at J, with 13 bases between. The CDR3 region has the DNA TGTGCCAGCAGCGACCTGGTGGCGGATTCACCCCTCCACTTT. Translating it yields CASSDLVADSPLHF.

This chain connects TRBV29-1 to TRBJ2-2; D not resolved. The V gene lost 4 bases and the J gene lost 6 bases, with 12 bases spanning the gap. Looked up from germline, CDR1 is SQVTM and CDR2 is ANQGSEA. This CDR3 is 13 amino acids long. CDR3 nucleotide sequence: TGCAGCGTTGGGTATCATCACGCCGGGGAGCTGTTTTTT. Translated, it gives CSVGYHHAGELFF.

This clone was recorded a few times. This chain uses TRBV6-6 with TRBJ2-7; 11 positions match TRBD1. The ends lost 0 bases at V and 6 bases at J; junction bases unmatched: 4. The CDR3 is 15 amino acids. Germline CDR1 and CDR2: MNHNY and SVGAGI (reference sequence). The CDR3 here is CASSYSGTGGSEQYF. CDR3 in DNA: TGTGCCAGCAGTTACTCGGGGACAGGGGGAAGCGAGCAGTACTTC.

This clone was detected a few times. The genes are TRBV2 and TRBJ2-1; D unclear. Germline CDR1 reads SNHLY; CDR2 reads FYNNEI. There are 13 residues in the CDR3. V gave up 2 bases and J gave up 12 bases, with 14 bases separating them. In DNA, the CDR3 is TGTGCCAGCAGTGAACCGTTTGTTATTCTGCAGTTCTTC. It yields the protein CASSEPFVILQFF.

This clone has just one count. The chain carries TRBV18 and TRBJ1-1; D perhaps matches TRBD1 (6 bases). Germline V lookup: CDR1 KGHSH, CDR2 LQKENI. Between the trimmed V and J ends, which lost 6 bases and 6 bases, there was a span of 11 bases. The length of the CDR3 is 12 residues. The CDR3: CASSPGAAEAFF. The CDR3 DNA follows: TGTGCCAGCTCCCCGGGGGCGGCTGAAGCTTTCTTT.

The V gene is TRBV2, the J gene TRBJ2-7; D ambiguous. The germline gives CDR1 SNHLY, CDR2 FYNNEI. V lost 5 bases to trimming and J lost 12 bases, with 17 bases between them. The CDR3 length is 12 residues. The CDR3 protein is CASSSTDLERYF. The CDR3 DNA reads TGTGCCAGCAGTAGCACGGATCTGGAGAGGTACTTC.

This CDR3 reads CASSQKQGRETQYF. In DNA, the CDR3 is TGCGCCAGCAGCCAAAAACAGGGTCGGGAGACCCAGTACTTC. V is TRBV4-1 and J is TRBJ2-5; the D gene is possibly TRBD1 (6 bases). V gave up 2 bases and J gave up 5 bases, with 12 bases separating them. The CDR3 is 14 amino acids. Germline V CDR1 and CDR2: MGHRA, YSYEKL.

The chain recombines TRBV5-1 with TRBJ2-5; TRBD1 aligns across 7 bases. The V and J ends lost 6 bases and 3 bases, in that order; junction bases with no gene match: 5. The germline CDR1 and CDR2 sequences are SGHRS and YFSETQ. The CDR3 extends over 13 amino acids. The CDR3 bases are TGCGCCAGCAACCGACAGGGAGAAGAGACCCAGTACTTC. The encoded protein is CASNRQGEETQYF.

The chain couples TRBV29-1 to TRBJ1-1, with TRBD1 as a possible D gene (5 bases). The CDR3 length is 11 residues. Germline CDR1 SQVTM, CDR2 ANQGSEA. V was clipped by 7 bases and J by 7 bases, with 13 bases between them. This CDR3 is CSGGTGNEAFF. The CDR3 coding sequence is TGCAGCGGGGGGACGGGGAATGAAGCTTTCTTT.

V and J are TRBV5-1 and TRBJ1-1; perhaps TRBD1 as D (6 bases). Germline-derived CDR1 and CDR2 are SGHRS and YFSETQ. The V gene lost 2 bases and the J gene lost 3 bases, with 14 bases spanning the gap. The CDR3 totals 15 residues. CDR3 protein: CASSFLTGYDTEAFF. Here the CDR3 DNA reads TGCGCCAGCAGCTTCCTTACAGGGTACGACACTGAAGCTTTCTTT.

The chain is built from TRBV7-2 and TRBJ2-5; no firm D call. The CDR3 is 14 residues long. V lost 4 bases, J lost 5 bases, and 14 bases lay in between. Looked up from germline, CDR1 is SGHTA and CDR2 is FQGNSA. CDR3 in DNA: TGTGCCAGCAGCTCCCCCCCCGGGCGGGAGACCCAGTACTTC. Translation: CASSSPPGRETQYF.

The chain links TRBV29-1 to TRBJ2-5; D possibly corresponds to TRBD2 (5 bases). Germline-derived CDR1 and CDR2 are SQVTM and ANQGSEA. The CDR3 has 13 residues. V was clipped by 1 base and J by 2 bases, with 8 bases between them. CDR3 coding DNA: TGCAGCGTTGAAGGAGAGCGGCAAGAGACCCAGTACTTC. This encodes CSVEGERQETQYF. The variable domain in full, completed from reference TRBV29-1 and TRBJ2-5, reads SAVISQKPSRDICQRGTSLTIQCQVDSQVTMMFWYRQQPGQSLTLIATANQGSEATYESGFVIDKFPISRPNLTFSTLTVSNMSPEDSSIYLCSVEGERQETQYFGPGTRLLVL.

The chain uses TRBV27 and TRBJ1-1; perhaps TRBD1 as D (5 bases). CDR1 and CDR2 from the germline V gene are MNHEY and SMNVEV (reference sequence). This CDR3 region has 19 residues. The ends were cut back, 3 bases at V and 0 bases at J, with 23 bases in the middle. The CDR3 here is CASSLVGSPRDGLNTEAFF. CDR3 nucleotide sequence: TGTGCCAGCAGTTTGGTCGGATCCCCTCGGGACGGTCTGAACACTGAAGCTTTCTTT.

This clone has only a few counts. The chain combines TRBV29-1 with TRBJ1-1; 7 bases fit TRBD1. The germline CDR1 and CDR2 sequences are SQVTM and ANQGSEA. V shed 6 bases, J shed 1 base, and the junction held 5 bases outside the gene matches. This CDR3 contains 13 residues. The CDR3 nucleotides read TGCAGCGTGCGGACAGGTCCGAACACTGAAGCTTTCTTT. Translation gives CSVRTGPNTEAFF.

The chain joins TRBV6-5 to TRBJ1-2, with a possible D match to TRBD1 (5 bases). Germline V lookup: CDR1 MNHEY, CDR2 SVGAGI. The V and J ends lost 5 bases and 6 bases respectively, with 19 bases between them. The CDR3 runs 15 residues. CDR3 in amino acids: CASSRASMRGDGYTF. CDR3 in DNA: TGTGCCAGCAGTCGAGCATCCATGAGGGGCGATGGCTACACCTTC.

The chain employs TRBV7-9 and TRBJ2-1; a weak D match, TRBD2 (6 bases). Germline values: CDR1 SEHNR, CDR2 FQNEAQ (reference sequence). Trimming shortened V by 5 bases and J by 8 bases, and 19 bases separated the two germline ends. This CDR3 is built from 15 residues. This chain's CDR3 is CASSPHGTDRDEQFF. CDR3 nucleotides: TGTGCCAGCAGCCCGCACGGGACTGATCGCGATGAGCAGTTCTTC.

This chain connects TRBV2 to TRBJ2-7; 11 bases line up with TRBD1. Trimming at V came to 8 bases and at J to 2 bases, leaving 5 bases not matched to a gene. Germline loops: CDR1 SNHLY, CDR2 FYNNEI. This CDR3 is built from 14 residues. The CDR3 loop is CASFGQGATYEQYF. In nucleotides, the CDR3 is TGTGCCAGCTTCGGACAGGGGGCAACCTACGAGCAGTACTTC.

The rearrangement uses TRBV7-9 and TRBJ1-1; 7 positions match TRBD1. Unmatched junction bases numbered 6, after V lost 1 base and J lost 1 base. Germline CDR1 SEHNR, CDR2 FQNEAQ (reference sequence). This CDR3 region has 16 residues. CDR3: CASSLGRDRPNTEAFF. Here the CDR3 DNA reads TGTGCCAGCAGCTTAGGACGGGACAGACCGAACACTGAAGCTTTCTTT.

V and J are TRBV6-5 and TRBJ2-3, with D perhaps matching TRBD2 (6 bases). V was shortened by 4 bases and J by 0 bases, with 14 bases between the two germline ends. The CDR3 is 16 residues long. Germline CDR1 reads MNHEY; CDR2 reads SVGAGI. As DNA, the CDR3 is TGTGCCAGCAGTTGGTCGACGGGGGAAAGCACAGATACGCAGTATTTT. It encodes CASSWSTGESTDTQYF.

The chain carries TRBV7-2 and TRBJ2-7; tentatively, D is TRBD1 (5 bases). This CDR3 spans 15 amino acids. V lost 1 base, J lost 2 bases, and 12 bases lay in between. Germline lookup yields CDR1 SGHTA and CDR2 FQGNSA. The CDR3 coding sequence is TGTGCCAGCAGCTTAGAACCGACAGTCGCCTACGAGCAGTACTTC. It yields the protein CASSLEPTVAYEQYF.

This chain links TRBV5-4 with TRBJ1-1; TRBD1 might be the D (5 bases). Germline lookup yields CDR1 SGHNT and CDR2 YYREEE (reference sequence). This CDR3 region has 12 residues. V dropped 3 bases and J dropped 7 bases, with 10 bases sitting between them. The CDR3 DNA reads as TGTGCCAGCAGCTCGGGACGGTTTGAAGCTTTCTTT. Protein: CASSSGRFEAFF.

The rearrangement uses TRBV30 and TRBJ1-5; D possibly corresponds to TRBD1 (6 bases). Looked up from germline, CDR1 is GTSNPN and CDR2 is SVGIG (reference sequence). The CDR3 extends over 13 amino acids. Between the trimmed V and J ends, which lost 1 base and 5 bases, there was a span of 9 bases. The chain's CDR3 is CAWSAGADQPQHF. As DNA, the CDR3 is TGTGCCTGGAGTGCAGGGGCAGATCAGCCCCAGCATTTT.

This rearrangement joins TRBV18 to TRBJ2-7; no reliable D call. Germline values: CDR1 KGHSH, CDR2 LQKENI. The CDR3 sequence is 14 residues long. The V end was cut by 3 bases, the J end by 0 bases, with 9 bases between. The CDR3 sequence: CASSPTVLSYEQYF. The CDR3 DNA follows: TGTGCCAGCTCACCTACAGTTCTCTCCTACGAGCAGTACTTC.

The J gene is TRBJ2-2, the V gene TRBV2, with 8 nucleotides matching TRBD1. Trimming at V came to 6 bases and at J to 4 bases, leaving 7 bases not matched to a gene. CDR3 length: 15 residues. CDR1 is SNHLY, CDR2 FYNNEI, per germline. The CDR3 DNA reads as TGTGCCAGCAGGGACCGGACAGGGTCCACCGGGGAGCTGTTTTTT. Its protein product is CASRDRTGSTGELFF.

This chain joins TRBV6-5 and TRBJ1-4; D is unresolved. Germline V gene data show CDR1 as MNHEY and CDR2 as SVGAGI. There are 14 residues in the CDR3. The V end was cut by 6 bases, the J end by 0 bases, with 8 bases between. CDR3 residues: CASSPGSTNEKLFF. The CDR3 region has the DNA TGTGCCAGCAGCCCGGGGTCAACTAATGAAAAACTGTTTTTT.